This T cell receptor beta chain was found in a study of T-cell memory formation after mild COVID-19. Overall study findings and caveats: Shrinking CD4+ clones resided mostly in CM and EM, and CD8+ ones in EMRA. Pre-infection memory showed some responding clones, and this suggested that cross-reactive memory joined. Day 37-peaking second-wave clones had unconfirmed SARS-CoV-2 specificity.

Concerning this clonotype: What it binds is unknown.

TCRdb independently ran MiXCR on the 5' RACE reads; one entry per CDR3 protein. There are 150,000 to 200,000 distinct CDR3 sequences in the sample; roughly 28% occur only once, and around 12% lies in the top ten. This CDR3 contains 13 residues. The V gene end was trimmed by 3 bases and the J gene end by 3 bases; junction bases not matched to a gene: 1. From germline, CDR1 is SGDLS and CDR2 YYNGEE. The rearrangement links TRBV9 to TRBJ2-7; 9 positions match TRBD2. This TCR derives from an adult woman who had mild COVID-19 (a few samples of this study predate the infection). Cell type and time point are not known. Sequencing was performed on PBMCs or a T cell subset sorted from them (not recorded which). CDR3 coding DNA: TGTGCCAGCAGCGCTAGCGGGGACTACGAGCAGTACTTC. It encodes CASSASGDYEQYF.